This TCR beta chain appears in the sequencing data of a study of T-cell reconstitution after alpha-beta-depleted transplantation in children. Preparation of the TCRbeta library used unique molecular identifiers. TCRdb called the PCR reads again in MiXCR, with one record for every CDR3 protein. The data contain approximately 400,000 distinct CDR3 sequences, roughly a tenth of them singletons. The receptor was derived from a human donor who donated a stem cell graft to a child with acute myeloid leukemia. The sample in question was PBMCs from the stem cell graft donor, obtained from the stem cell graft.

The CDR3 sequence is CSARDFRGGTDTQYF. CDR3 nucleotide sequence: TGCAGTGCTAGAGATTTTCGGGGCGGAACAGATACGCAGTATTTT. This rearrangement joins TRBV20-1 to TRBJ2-3; D is perhaps TRBD1 or TRBD2 (5 bases each). V was cut by 0 bases and J by 3 bases, with 13 bases left in between. The CDR3 has 15 residues. Per the germline V gene, CDR1 is DFQATT and CDR2 is SNEGSKA (reference sequence).